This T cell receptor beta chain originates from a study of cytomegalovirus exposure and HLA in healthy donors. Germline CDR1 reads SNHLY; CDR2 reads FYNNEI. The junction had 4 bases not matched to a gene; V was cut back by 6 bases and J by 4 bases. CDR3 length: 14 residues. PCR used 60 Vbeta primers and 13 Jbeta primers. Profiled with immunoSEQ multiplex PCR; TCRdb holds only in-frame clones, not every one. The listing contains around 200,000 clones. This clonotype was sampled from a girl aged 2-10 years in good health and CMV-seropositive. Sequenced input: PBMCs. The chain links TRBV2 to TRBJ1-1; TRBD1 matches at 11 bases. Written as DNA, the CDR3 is TGTGCCAGCAGGGGGGACAGGGGGGGCACTGAAGCTTTCTTT. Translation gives CASRGDRGGTEAFF.